Listed here are 9 T cell receptor beta chains from one sample, sequenced in a study of blood T cell repertoires in COVID-19. Sequencing used immunoSEQ multiplex PCR; TCRdb keeps in-frame clones, though not all of them. This sample has approximately 220,000 clones, with over 80% found just once. Sequences were obtained from PBMCs or T cells enriched from blood (not recorded which). These TCRs come from a woman aged 35 to 49 who had recovered from COVID-19.

The chain combines TRBV7-8 with TRBJ1-6, with no clear D. V lost 1 base and J 7 bases, leaving 14 bases between the germline ends. The length of the CDR3 is 16 residues. CDR1 SGHVS and CDR2 FQNEAQ come from the germline V gene. CDR3 DNA: TGTGCCAGCAGCTTAGAAAGTTCACACCTCAATTCACCCCTCCACTTT. Amino acids: CASSLESSHLNSPLHF.

This clone was seen once. The V gene is TRBV19, the J gene TRBJ2-2; unclear D gene. With 6 bases removed from V and 1 base from J, the gap between germline ends came to 18 bases. The CDR3 extends over 17 amino acids. In germline, CDR1 is LNHDA, CDR2 SQIVND (reference sequence). The CDR3 is CASSLFARGLNTGELFF. DNA for the CDR3: TGTGCCAGTAGCCTATTCGCTAGAGGCTTGAACACCGGGGAGCTGTTTTTT.

The chain uses TRBV3-1 (or the pseudogene TRBV3-2) and TRBJ1-3; D is undetermined. V gave up 4 bases and J gave up 9 bases, with 7 bases separating them. Germline CDR1 LGHDT, CDR2 YNNKEL (reference sequence). CDR3 length: 11 amino acids. CDR3 in amino acids: CASSLPGTIYF. The CDR3 DNA reads TGTGCCAGCAGCCTCCCCGGCACCATATATTTT.

J is TRBJ2-6 and V is TRBV5-1, with D perhaps TRBD1 (6 bases). The V end was cut by 4 bases, the J end by 4 bases, with 15 bases between. The CDR3 totals 16 residues. Germline V gene lookup returns CDR1 SGHRS and CDR2 YFSETQ. In DNA form, the CDR3 reads TGCGCCAGCAGCCGAACTCAGGGGACAGGGGCCAACGTCCTGACTTTC. The encoded protein is CASSRTQGTGANVLTF.

The chain combines TRBV24-1 with TRBJ1-2, with D perhaps matching TRBD1 (6 bases). CDR3 length equals 17 residues. The germline CDR1 and CDR2 sequences are KGHDR and SFDVKD. Trimming pared 2 bases from V and 2 bases from J, leaving 17 bases between. CDR3 sequence reads: CATSDSTGQGINYGYTF. For the CDR3, the DNA is TGTGCCACCAGTGATTCTACGGGGCAGGGGATAAACTATGGCTACACCTTC.

This clone was counted a few times. V usage is TRBV27 and J usage is TRBJ2-5, with a tentative D call TRBD2 (6 bases). CDR3 length equals 15 residues. Trimming took off 6 bases at V and 1 base at J, with 15 bases between the two ends. Germline CDR1 and CDR2: MNHEY and SMNVEV (reference sequence). The DNA for the CDR3 is TGTGCCAGCAGGCCCGGGACTCCGCGCCAAGAGACCCAGTACTTC. As protein: CASRPGTPRQETQYF.

CDR3 DNA: TGTGCCAGCAGTTTGGCCGGGGATAGCTCCTACAATGAGCAGTTCTTC. It yields the protein CASSLAGDSSYNEQFF. This chain connects TRBV28 to TRBJ2-1; TRBD2 might be the D (5 bases). This CDR3 comprises 16 residues. Looked up from germline, CDR1 is MDHEN and CDR2 is SYDVKM. The germline V and J ends were trimmed by 3 bases and 0 bases, with 12 bases remaining between them.

The rearrangement links TRBV7-9 to TRBJ1-2, with D possibly being TRBD1 (5 bases). The CDR3 contains 16 residues. Germline lookup yields CDR1 SEHNR and CDR2 FQNEAQ (reference sequence). Trimming took off 5 bases at V and 7 bases at J, with 23 bases between the two ends. The CDR3 nucleotides are TGTGCCAGCAGCGACTCCCTGGGGGGGAACGCCGTTGGCTACACCTTC. Translating gives CASSDSLGGNAVGYTF. The whole variable domain, filled in from reference TRBV7-9 and TRBJ1-2, reads DTGVSQNPRHKITKRGQNVTFRCDPISEHNRLYWYRQTLGQGPEFLTYFQNEAQLEKSRLLSDRFSAERPKGSFSTLEIQRTEQGDSAMYLCASSDSLGGNAVGYTFGSGTRLTVV.

The rearrangement uses TRBV7-9 and TRBJ1-2; D might be TRBD1 (5 bases). Germline V gene lookup returns CDR1 SEHNR and CDR2 FQNEAQ (reference sequence). Trimming stripped 0 bases from V and 8 bases from J, with 13 bases between. CDR3 length: 14 residues. Here the CDR3 reads CASSLAGRGRGYTF. The CDR3, as DNA: TGTGCCAGCAGCTTAGCAGGGAGGGGTCGAGGCTACACCTTC. The whole variable domain, remainder taken from reference TRBV7-9 and TRBJ1-2, is DTGVSQNPRHKITKRGQNVTFRCDPISEHNRLYWYRQTLGQGPEFLTYFQNEAQLEKSRLLSDRFSAERPKGSFSTLEIQRTEQGDSAMYLCASSLAGRGRGYTFGSGTRLTVV.